This T cell receptor beta chain stems from a study of cytomegalovirus exposure and HLA in healthy donors. CDR1 is SGHAT and CDR2 is FQNNGV in the germline V gene. V lost 0 bases and J lost 7, with 10 bases in between. This CDR3 is built from 14 residues. Data came from immunoSEQ multiplex PCR; TCRdb stores just in-frame clones and leaves some out. The sample lists 55,000 to 70,000 clones, about 95% occurring once. The receptor was isolated from a man aged 18 to 35 in good health and CMV-seronegative. V gene TRBV11-2 combines with J gene TRBJ2-1, with D tentatively TRBD2 (6 bases). The sample taken for sequencing was PBMCs. In nucleotides, the CDR3 is TGTGCCAGCAGCTTAGATCCAGGGAGGAATGAGCAGTTCTTC. This encodes CASSLDPGRNEQFF.